This TCR beta chain was sequenced in a study of beta chain features in type 1 diabetes. The germline V gene encodes CDR1 MDHEN and CDR2 SYDVKM. V lost 6 bases, J lost 2 bases, and 4 bases stayed unmatched. This CDR3 is built from 14 residues. The sequenced template was cDNA made from the entire isolated RNA. TCRdb's copy holds only in-frame clones and misses some; the assay was immunoSEQ multiplex PCR. This table holds 200,000 to 250,000 clones, roughly two thirds found once. This clone came up a few times. This TCR was sampled from a young man in good health. The rearrangement joins TRBV28 to TRBJ2-1; 7 nucleotides line up with TRBD1. Material: naive CD4+ T cells from blood. CDR3 amino acids: CASRKGQPYNEQFF. In nucleotides, the CDR3 is TGTGCCAGCAGGAAGGGACAGCCCTACAATGAGCAGTTCTTC.